The T cell receptor beta chain under discussion was sequenced for a study of tumor-infiltrating lymphocytes in glioblastoma multiforme. TCRB libraries came from RNA via three nested multiplex PCR rounds. A C-beta primer primed TCRB cDNA from about 500 ng RNA. One entry per CDR3 protein results from TCRdb running MiXCR on the multiplex PCR reads. The sample carries about 10,000 distinct CDR3 sequences, about 65% recorded once. This clonotype has only one observation. Its cognate antigen is unknown. Since the CDR3 does not end with the conserved phenylalanine or tryptophan, this likely comes from a read error. Study-wide findings and caveats: Unequal TCR RNA per T cell might skew measured clone sizes. Functional subtype sorting of these T cells was not performed.

The CDR3 is 17 residues long. Germline CDR1 SGHAT, CDR2 FQNNGV. What was sequenced was brain tumor tissue. This receptor was obtained from a male donor with glioblastoma. The chain links TRBV11-2 to TRBJ2-7; D gene ambiguous. Here the CDR3 DNA reads TGTGCCAGCAGCTTAGATCTTGAAGGCAGCTTCTCCTGCGAGCAGTACTAC. This encodes CASSLDLEGSFSCEQYY.